One sample yielded the 26 T cell receptor beta chains listed below, sequenced in a study of blood T cell repertoires in COVID-19. Libraries were prepared by immunoSEQ multiplex PCR; TCRdb keeps only in-frame clonotypes and omits some of them. The table has about 200,000 clones, 70% to 90% seen once. Sequencing was performed on peripheral blood. The receptors were sampled from a man aged 55-75 years with active or convalescent COVID-19.

The chain combines TRBV11-3 with TRBJ2-7; TRBD2 is a possible D gene (5 bases). Germline CDR1 SGHNT, CDR2 YENEEA. Trimming removed 3 bases at V and 4 bases at J, with 10 bases between. The CDR3 runs 13 residues. The CDR3 spells CASSLEVGYEQYF. In DNA, the CDR3 is TGTGCCAGCAGCTTGGAGGTGGGGTACGAGCAGTACTTC. Full variable domain (rest looked up from reference TRBV11-3 and TRBJ2-7): EAGVVQSPRYKIIEKKQPVAFWCNPISGHNTLYWYLQNLGQGPELLIRYENEEAVDDSQLPKDRFSAERLKGVDSTLKIQPAELGDSAVYLCASSLEVGYEQYFGPGTRLTVT.

The V gene is TRBV23-1, the J gene TRBJ1-4, with 7 nucleotides matching TRBD1. TRBV23-1 is marked as an open reading frame, function uncertain. Trimming cost V 11 bases and J 4 bases; bases outside gene matches: 10. The CDR3 has 14 amino acids. The CDR3 DNA follows: TGCGCCGCTTCTTCCGGGACAGTTAATGAAAAACTGTTTTTT. As protein: CAASSGTVNEKLFF.

The gene calls are TRBV5-5 and TRBJ1-4, with D perhaps TRBD1 (6 bases). Between the trimmed V and J ends, which lost 4 bases and 0 bases, there was a span of 10 bases. Germline V gene lookup returns CDR1 SGHKS and CDR2 YYEKEE (reference sequence). This CDR3 is built from 15 residues. The chain's CDR3 is CASSQTGSTNEKLFF. The CDR3 nucleotides are TGTGCCAGCAGCCAAACAGGGTCAACTAATGAAAAACTGTTTTTT.

The V call is TRBV9, the J call TRBJ2-1, with 9 nucleotides matching TRBD1. The CDR3 consists of 15 residues. The V gene's germline CDR1 is SGDLS and CDR2 YYNGEE. The V gene end was trimmed by 7 bases and the J gene end by 8 bases; junction bases not matched to a gene: 13. For the CDR3, the DNA is TGTGCCAGCTCCCAAGCCGGGACAGGGTTATATGAGCAGTTCTTC. This codes for CASSQAGTGLYEQFF.

This chain connects TRBV6-2 or TRBV6-3 to TRBJ1-1; 8 bases agree with TRBD1. The trim removed 5 bases at V and 0 bases at J, leaving 8 bases unmatched. The CDR3 covers 16 residues. Germline V gene sequence: CDR1 MNHEY, CDR2 SVGEGT. The CDR3 region is CASSPRQGAVNTEAFF. The CDR3 DNA sequence: TGTGCCAGCAGTCCCCGCCAGGGGGCGGTGAACACTGAAGCTTTCTTT.

The genes are TRBV9 and TRBJ2-6; D perhaps matches TRBD2 (5 bases). The CDR3 sequence is 16 residues long. Germline V gene data show CDR1 as SGDLS and CDR2 as YYNGEE. V lost 2 bases, J lost 3 bases, and 12 bases lay in between. The CDR3 DNA follows: TGTGCCAGCAGCGTCGGAGCGAGCGGTGGGGCCAACGTCCTGACTTTC. This gives the protein CASSVGASGGANVLTF.

In DNA form, the CDR3 reads TGTGCCACCTGGGACACTCCGAAAGCTTTCTTT. It codes for CATWDTPKAFF. The gene calls are TRBV6-5 and TRBJ1-1; perhaps TRBD1 as D (6 bases). CDR1 MNHEY and CDR2 SVGAGI come from the germline V gene. This CDR3 is built from 11 residues. Trimming removed 10 bases at V and 9 bases at J, with 15 bases between.

This clone was picked up one time. This chain joins TRBV9 and TRBJ2-1; 7 bases are shared with TRBD1. Looked up from germline, CDR1 is SGDLS and CDR2 is YYNGEE. This CDR3 contains 15 residues. V lost 0 bases and J lost 4; bases outside the gene matches: 4. Here the CDR3 reads CASSVDQGVYNEQFF. CDR3 nucleotides: TGTGCCAGCAGCGTAGATCAGGGGGTATACAATGAGCAGTTCTTC.

The chain uses TRBV6-1 and TRBJ1-2; maybe TRBD1 (5 bases). The CDR3 loop spans 15 amino acids. Germline V gene lookup returns CDR1 MNHNS and CDR2 SASEGT. V lost 2 bases and J lost 1, with 11 bases in between. The CDR3 here is CASSERQGGNYGYTF. The CDR3 DNA follows: TGTGCCAGCAGTGAACGTCAGGGTGGTAACTATGGCTACACCTTC.

The chain carries TRBV5-6 and TRBJ2-1; 8 nucleotides align to TRBD2. Germline loops: CDR1 SGHDT, CDR2 YYEEEE. This CDR3 has 13 amino acids. The V segment lost 3 bases and the J segment 10 bases; nucleotides outside the gene matches: 6. The DNA for the CDR3 is TGTGCCAGCAGCTCCGGGACTAGTAGCGAGCAGTTCTTC. Its protein is CASSSGTSSEQFF.

V is TRBV24-1 and J is TRBJ2-7; D is unclear. This CDR3 is built from 12 residues. Germline V gene lookup returns CDR1 KGHDR and CDR2 SFDVKD. V was clipped by 3 bases and J by 5 bases, with 7 bases between them. CDR3 DNA: TGTGCCACCAGTGATCTGAGGAACGAGCAGTACTTC. It yields the protein CATSDLRNEQYF.

The chain employs TRBV29-1 and TRBJ2-1; D possibly corresponds to TRBD2 (6 bases). Germline lookup yields CDR1 SQVTM and CDR2 ANQGSEA. The CDR3 is made up of 13 amino acids. V lost 6 bases to trimming and J lost 0 bases, with 9 bases between them. CDR3 in DNA: TGCAGCGTAGGAGGGAACTCCTACAATGAGCAGTTCTTC. This sequence encodes CSVGGNSYNEQFF.

V is TRBV10-2 and J is TRBJ2-1; 13 nucleotides match TRBD2. There are 14 residues in the CDR3. Germline V lookup: CDR1 WSHSY, CDR2 SAAADI. Unmatched junction bases numbered 3, after V lost 7 bases and J lost 6 bases. The CDR3, as DNA: TGCGCCAGCACACTAGCGGGGGGGAGCAATGAGCAGTTCTTC. Encoded protein: CASTLAGGSNEQFF.

This clone has a single count. The junction shows a germline mismatch at one end, possibly a read error. Other nucleotide sequences in the sample specify the same CDR3. CDR3 sequence: CASSLESPGGYAVADTQYF. CDR3 nucleotides: TGCGCCAGTAGCTTGGAGTCGCCGGGGGGGTACGCGGTCGCAGATACGCAGTATTTT. The chain is built from TRBV5-1 and TRBJ2-3, with TRBD2 matching over 8 bases. This CDR3 contains 19 residues. CDR1 and CDR2 from the germline V gene are SGHRS and YFSETQ. Full variable domain (outside the CDR3, taken from reference TRBV5-1 and TRBJ2-3): KAGVTQTPRYLIKTRGQQVTLSCSPISGHRSVSWYQQTPGQGLQFLFEYFSETQRNKGNFPGRFSGRQFSNSRSEMNVSTLELGDSALYLCASSLESPGGYAVADTQYFGPGTRLTVL.

As concerns this clone: Distinct nucleotide sequences in the sample also encode this CDR3. V gene TRBV7-9 combines with J gene TRBJ2-1; no reliable D call. The germline V gene has CDR1 SEHNR and CDR2 FQNEAQ (reference sequence). Trimming shortened V by 1 base and J by 0 bases, and 4 bases separated the two germline ends. The CDR3 extends over 14 amino acids. The CDR3 protein is CASSLGSSYNEQFF. The CDR3 nucleotides are TGTGCCAGCAGCTTAGGGAGCTCCTACAATGAGCAGTTCTTC. Combining the CDR3 with reference TRBV7-9 and TRBJ2-1 gives the whole variable domain DTGVSQNPRHKITKRGQNVTFRCDPISEHNRLYWYRQTLGQGPEFLTYFQNEAQLEKSRLLSDRFSAERPKGSFSTLEIQRTEQGDSAMYLCASSLGSSYNEQFFGPGTRLTVL.

This clone was observed a few times. The V call is TRBV9, the J call TRBJ2-6; D perhaps matches TRBD1 (7 bases). With 4 bases removed from V and 5 bases from J, the gap between germline ends came to 13 bases. The CDR3 is 15 amino acids. Per the germline V gene, CDR1 is SGDLS and CDR2 is YYNGEE. This CDR3 is CASSQGGARANVLTF. The DNA for the CDR3 is TGTGCCAGCAGCCAGGGGGGCGCAAGGGCCAACGTCCTGACTTTC.

This chain uses TRBV2 with TRBJ2-6; a possible D gene is TRBD1 (5 bases). The germline gives CDR1 SNHLY, CDR2 FYNNEI. The CDR3 runs 15 residues. The V and J ends lost 3 bases and 0 bases respectively, with 6 bases between them. DNA of the CDR3: TGTGCCAGCAGTGACGGACACTCTGGGGCCAACGTCCTGACTTTC. This encodes CASSDGHSGANVLTF.

This clone has just one count. Compared with germline, one end of the junction differs, possibly owing to a read error. The V and J genes are TRBV6-5 and TRBJ1-1, with TRBD1 matching 7 bases. Germline-derived CDR1 and CDR2 are MNHEY and SVGAGI. The CDR3 spans 11 residues. The CDR3 reads CASSLKTGQIF. The CDR3 DNA is TGTGCCAGCAGCTTAAAGACAGGGCAAATCTTT.

V and J are TRBV19 and TRBJ1-6, with D possibly being TRBD1 (6 bases). The CDR3 has 15 residues. Looked up from germline, CDR1 is LNHDA and CDR2 is SQIVND (reference sequence). V lost 4 bases, J lost 9 bases, and 16 bases lay in between. The CDR3 spells CASSKSGGGASPLHF. The CDR3 DNA is TGTGCCAGTAGTAAGTCGGGCGGGGGGGCTTCACCCCTCCACTTT. Together with reference TRBV19 and TRBJ1-6, the CDR3 gives the full variable domain: DGGITQSPKYLFRKEGQNVTLSCEQNLNHDAMYWYRQDPGQGLRLIYYSQIVNDFQKGDIAEGYSVSREKKESFPLTVTSAQKNPTAFYLCASSKSGGGASPLHFGNGTRLTVT.

The rearrangement uses TRBV2 and TRBJ2-2, with D possibly matching TRBD2 (6 bases). Germline CDR1 and CDR2: SNHLY and FYNNEI. This CDR3 contains 15 residues. V was cut by 4 bases and J by 2 bases, with 11 bases left in between. The CDR3, as DNA: TGTGCCAGCAGTGGTGCCGGGGGTAACACCGGGGAGCTGTTTTTT. It encodes CASSGAGGNTGELFF.

A single count supports this clone. The genes are TRBV19 and TRBJ1-5; 9 positions match TRBD1. Germline V CDR1 and CDR2: LNHDA, SQIVND (reference sequence). V lost 6 bases and J lost 4; bases outside the gene matches: 7. This CDR3 comprises 15 residues. CDR3: CASSGGQGGNQPQHF. CDR3 bases: TGTGCCAGTAGCGGGGGACAGGGAGGGAATCAGCCCCAGCATTTT.

The chain joins TRBV27 to TRBJ2-5; weak D call: TRBD1 (6 bases). The V gene lost 6 bases and the J gene lost 4 bases, with 12 bases spanning the gap. Germline CDR1 MNHEY, CDR2 SMNVEV (reference sequence). The CDR3 covers 13 residues. CDR3 nucleotides: TGTGCCAGCAGGAACAGGGCAAGAGAGACCCAGTACTTC. This encodes CASRNRARETQYF.

The genes are TRBV25-1 and TRBJ2-7; the D gene is possibly TRBD2 (5 bases). Trimming left V 5 bases short and J 6 bases short, with 11 bases between. This CDR3 contains 12 residues. CDR1 MGHDK and CDR2 SYGVNS come from the germline V gene. CDR3 DNA sequence: TGTGCCAGCAGTTTTACGGGGTCCGAGCAGTACTTC. Protein: CASSFTGSEQYF.

V usage is TRBV7-6 and J usage is TRBJ2-1; tentatively, D is TRBD2 (5 bases). Germline V gives CDR1 SGHVS, CDR2 FNYEAQ. This CDR3 has 13 amino acids. V shed 0 bases and J shed 9 bases, with 9 bases lying between them. CDR3 protein: CASSLAPSSEQFF. DNA of the CDR3: TGTGCCAGCAGCTTAGCACCTAGCAGTGAGCAGTTCTTC.

The J gene is TRBJ1-1, the V gene TRBV29-1; D possibly corresponds to TRBD1 (6 bases). The CDR3 is 12 residues long. The germline V gene encodes CDR1 SQVTM and CDR2 ANQGSEA. V dropped 7 bases and J dropped 5 bases, with 14 bases sitting between them. CDR3 nucleotides: TGCAGCGCAACAACAGGGTTTACTGAAGCTTTCTTT. It is translated as CSATTGFTEAFF.

On this clone: Other DNA sequences in this specimen translate into the identical CDR3. The chain joins TRBV2 to TRBJ1-1, with TRBD1 matching over 8 bases. Looked up from germline, CDR1 is SNHLY and CDR2 is FYNNEI. CDR3 length equals 13 residues. J was trimmed by 1 base and V by 7 bases; bases with no gene match: 2. CDR3 DNA: TGTGCCAGCACCGGGACAGGGAACACTGAAGCTTTCTTT. It yields the protein CASTGTGNTEAFF.